These T cell receptor beta chains were read from a single sample in a study of blood T cell repertoires in COVID-19. Generated by immunoSEQ multiplex PCR, the TCRdb table keeps only in-frame clones and is missing some. The table has about 59,000 clones, 70% to 90% seen once; the top ten hold about 7.1%. Sequencing was done on a sample of peripheral blood. The receptors derive from a man aged 60 to 75 with acute or convalescent COVID-19. Both conserved end residues are part of each CDR3.

TRBJ1-4,TRBV11-2,CATNPTSLNEKLFF
TRBJ2-3,TRBV5-1,CASSRTSPTDTQYF
TRBJ1-2,TRBV5-6,CASSGVGRAGGYTF
TRBJ1-4,TRBV5-6,CASSLGRRNEKLFF
TRBJ1-5,TRBV2,CASGVTGLSNQPQHF
TRBJ2-7,TRBV10-3,CAISEGGNYEQYF
TRBJ1-1,TRBV29-1,CSFEVGSGTEAFF
TRBJ2-2,TRBV4-1,CASSQTGQSPGELFF
TRBJ2-3,TRBV6-2/TRBV6-3,CASSSLGARDTQYF
TRBJ2-5,TRBV1,CTSSQELAGAQETQYF
TRBJ1-5,TRBV28,CASSLERRYQPQHF
TRBJ1-3,TRBV9,CASSVLAGGGNTIYF
TRBJ2-2,TRBV9,CASSVGRNTGELFF
TRBJ2-7,TRBV9,CASSVRDTPYEQYF
TRBJ1-3,TRBV12-3/TRBV12-4,CASKLDRGNTIYF
TRBJ2-5,TRBV2,CASSGTSGETQYF
TRBJ1-1,TRBV28,CAIIRGGAQGEAFF
TRBJ2-7,TRBV5-4,CASSVPGQGISYEQYF
TRBJ2-7,TRBV30,CAWSARTGFNEQYF
TRBJ1-1,TRBV28,CASSLQRQGGRGTEAFF
TRBJ2-5,TRBV9,CASSAPGTGDGETQYF
TRBJ1-2,TRBV5-4,CASSLAQNSVDYGYTF
TRBJ2-7,TRBV10-1,CASSESVSGTGYYEQYF
TRBJ2-3,TRBV6-5,CASSPGQGSTDTQYF
TRBJ2-1,TRBV5-5,CASSLGDREFDEQFF
TRBJ1-4,TRBV9,CASSPGTGRTNEKLFF
TRBJ2-2,TRBV6-1,CASSVRRTANTGELFF
TRBJ1-5,TRBV5-1,CASSHYGTVNNQPQHF
TRBJ2-3,TRBV30,CARTSGGAADTQYF
TRBJ2-5,TRBV7-3,CASSPDRGETQYF
TRBJ2-1,TRBV19,CASSVEGQGRNEQFF